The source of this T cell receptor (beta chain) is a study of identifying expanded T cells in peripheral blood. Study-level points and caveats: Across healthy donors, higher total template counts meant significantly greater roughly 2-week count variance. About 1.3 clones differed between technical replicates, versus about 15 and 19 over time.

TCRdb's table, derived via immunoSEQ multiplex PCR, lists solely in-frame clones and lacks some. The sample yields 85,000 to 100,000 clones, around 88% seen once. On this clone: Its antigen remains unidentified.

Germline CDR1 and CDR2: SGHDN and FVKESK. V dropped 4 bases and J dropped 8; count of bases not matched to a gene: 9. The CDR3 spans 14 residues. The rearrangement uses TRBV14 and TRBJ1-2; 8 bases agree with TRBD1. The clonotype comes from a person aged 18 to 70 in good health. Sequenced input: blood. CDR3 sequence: CASSPPGQVRGYTF. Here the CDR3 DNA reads TGTGCCAGCAGCCCCCCGGGACAGGTGAGGGGCTACACCTTC.